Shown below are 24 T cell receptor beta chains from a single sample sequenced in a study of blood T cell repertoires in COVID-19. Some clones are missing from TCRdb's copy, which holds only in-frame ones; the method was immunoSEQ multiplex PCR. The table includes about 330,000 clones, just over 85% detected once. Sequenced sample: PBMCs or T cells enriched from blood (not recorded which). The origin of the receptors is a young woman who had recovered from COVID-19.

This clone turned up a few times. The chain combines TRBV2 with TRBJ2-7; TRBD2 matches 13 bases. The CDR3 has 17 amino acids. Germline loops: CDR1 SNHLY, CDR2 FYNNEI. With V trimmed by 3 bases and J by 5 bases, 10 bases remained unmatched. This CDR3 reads CASSEKGRTSGSNEQYF. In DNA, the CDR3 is TGTGCCAGCAGTGAGAAGGGACGGACTAGCGGGAGTAACGAGCAGTACTTC. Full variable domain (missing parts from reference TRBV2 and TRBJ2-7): EPEVTQTPSHQVTQMGQEVILRCVPISNHLYFYWYRQILGQKVEFLVSFYNNEISEKSEIFDDQFSVERPDGSNFTLKIRSTKLEDSAMYFCASSEKGRTSGSNEQYFGPGTRLTVT.

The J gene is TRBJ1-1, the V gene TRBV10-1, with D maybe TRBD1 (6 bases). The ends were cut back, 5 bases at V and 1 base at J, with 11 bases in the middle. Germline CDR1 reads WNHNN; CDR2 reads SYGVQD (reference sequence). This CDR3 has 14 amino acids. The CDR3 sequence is CASSFGTKNTEAFF. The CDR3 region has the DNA TGCGCCAGCAGTTTCGGGACAAAGAACACTGAAGCTTTCTTT.

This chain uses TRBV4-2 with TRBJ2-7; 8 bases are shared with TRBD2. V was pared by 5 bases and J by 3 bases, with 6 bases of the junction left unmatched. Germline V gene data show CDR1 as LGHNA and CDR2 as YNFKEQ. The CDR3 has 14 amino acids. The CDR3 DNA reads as TGTGCCAGCAGCGCGGGACTAGGTGGCTACGAGCAGTACTTC. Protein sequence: CASSAGLGGYEQYF.

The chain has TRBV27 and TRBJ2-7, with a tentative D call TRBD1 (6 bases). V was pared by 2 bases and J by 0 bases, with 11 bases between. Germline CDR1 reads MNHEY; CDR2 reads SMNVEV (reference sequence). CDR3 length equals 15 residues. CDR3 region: CASSLTGHNSYEQYF. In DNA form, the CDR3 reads TGTGCCAGCAGTTTAACGGGACACAACTCCTACGAGCAGTACTTC.

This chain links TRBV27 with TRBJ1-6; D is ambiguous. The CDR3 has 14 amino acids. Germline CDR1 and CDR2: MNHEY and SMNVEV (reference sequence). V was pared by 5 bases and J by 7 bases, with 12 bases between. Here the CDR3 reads CASSPGRANSPLHF. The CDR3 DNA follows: TGTGCCAGCAGTCCTGGGAGGGCCAATTCACCCCTCCACTTT.

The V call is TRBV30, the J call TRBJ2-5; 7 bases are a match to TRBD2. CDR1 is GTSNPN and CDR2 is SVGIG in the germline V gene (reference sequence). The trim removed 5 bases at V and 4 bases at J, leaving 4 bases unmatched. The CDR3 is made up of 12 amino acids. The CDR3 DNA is TGTGCCTGGTCTGGGGGGGGAGAGACCCAGTACTTC. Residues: CAWSGGGETQYF.

The CDR3 spells CASSLGGTGGTEAFF. CDR3 nucleotide sequence: TGTGCCAGCAGTTTGGGGGGGACAGGGGGCACTGAAGCTTTCTTT. The chain uses TRBV28 and TRBJ1-1; 11 positions match TRBD1. Germline assignment: CDR1 MDHEN and CDR2 SYDVKM. The CDR3 is made up of 15 amino acids. V lost 3 bases to trimming and J lost 4 bases; unmatched junction nucleotides: 4. Full variable domain (outside the CDR3, taken from reference TRBV28 and TRBJ1-1): DVKVTQSSRYLVKRTGEKVFLECVQDMDHENMFWYRQDPGLGLRLIYFSYDVKMKEKGDIPEGYSVSREKKERFSLILESASTNQTSMYLCASSLGGTGGTEAFFGQGTRLTVV.

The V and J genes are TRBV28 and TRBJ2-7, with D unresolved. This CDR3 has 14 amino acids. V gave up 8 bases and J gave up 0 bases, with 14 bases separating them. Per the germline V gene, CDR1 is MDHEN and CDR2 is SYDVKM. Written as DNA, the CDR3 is TGTGCCAGCGCCATTATGCGGAGCTCCTACGAGCAGTACTTC. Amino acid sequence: CASAIMRSSYEQYF.

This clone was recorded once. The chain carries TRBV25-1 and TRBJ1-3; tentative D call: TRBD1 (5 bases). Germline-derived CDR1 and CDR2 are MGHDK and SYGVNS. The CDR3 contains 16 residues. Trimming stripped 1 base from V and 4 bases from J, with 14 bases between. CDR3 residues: CASSEFSGLEGNTIYF. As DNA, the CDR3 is TGTGCCAGCAGTGAATTTTCGGGACTGGAAGGAAACACCATATATTTT.

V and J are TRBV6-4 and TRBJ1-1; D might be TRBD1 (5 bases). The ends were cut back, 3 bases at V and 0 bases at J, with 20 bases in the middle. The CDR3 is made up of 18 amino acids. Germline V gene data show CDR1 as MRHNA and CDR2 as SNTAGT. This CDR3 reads CASSDWEDTVLLNTEAFF. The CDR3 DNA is TGTGCCAGCAGTGATTGGGAGGACACAGTTCTTTTGAACACTGAAGCTTTCTTT.

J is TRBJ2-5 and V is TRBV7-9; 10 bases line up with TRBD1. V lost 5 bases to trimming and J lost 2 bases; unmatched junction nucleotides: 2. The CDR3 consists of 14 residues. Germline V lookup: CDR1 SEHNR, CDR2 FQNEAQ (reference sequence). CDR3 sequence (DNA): TGTGCCAGCAGCCGGGGACAGGGGCAAGAGACCCAGTACTTC. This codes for CASSRGQGQETQYF.

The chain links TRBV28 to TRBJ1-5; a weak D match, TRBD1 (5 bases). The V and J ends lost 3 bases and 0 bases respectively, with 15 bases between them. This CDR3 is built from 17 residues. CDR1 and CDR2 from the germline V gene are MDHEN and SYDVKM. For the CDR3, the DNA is TGTGCCAGCAGTTTCCAGTTGACAGTCTATAGCAATCAGCCCCAGCATTTT. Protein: CASSFQLTVYSNQPQHF. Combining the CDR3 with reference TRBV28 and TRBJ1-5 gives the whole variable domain DVKVTQSSRYLVKRTGEKVFLECVQDMDHENMFWYRQDPGLGLRLIYFSYDVKMKEKGDIPEGYSVSREKKERFSLILESASTNQTSMYLCASSFQLTVYSNQPQHFGDGTRLSIL.

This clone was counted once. Written as DNA, the CDR3 is TGTGCCAGCAGCCTAGACGGGGTGACGGGCTACACCTTC. Its translation is CASSLDGVTGYTF. The chain links TRBV7-9 to TRBJ1-2; no reliable D call. V shed 5 bases and J shed 8 bases, with 15 bases lying between them. The germline V gene encodes CDR1 SEHNR and CDR2 FQNEAQ (reference sequence). The length of the CDR3 is 13 residues. Complete variable domain (other parts from reference TRBV7-9 and TRBJ1-2): DTGVSQNPRHKITKRGQNVTFRCDPISEHNRLYWYRQTLGQGPEFLTYFQNEAQLEKSRLLSDRFSAERPKGSFSTLEIQRTEQGDSAMYLCASSLDGVTGYTFGSGTRLTVV.

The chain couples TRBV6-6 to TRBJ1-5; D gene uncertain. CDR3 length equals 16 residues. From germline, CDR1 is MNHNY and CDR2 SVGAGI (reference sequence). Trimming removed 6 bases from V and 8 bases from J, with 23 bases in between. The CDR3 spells CASRPSSGQRWKPQHF. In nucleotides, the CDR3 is TGTGCCAGCAGACCCTCCAGCGGCCAGCGTTGGAAGCCCCAGCATTTT.

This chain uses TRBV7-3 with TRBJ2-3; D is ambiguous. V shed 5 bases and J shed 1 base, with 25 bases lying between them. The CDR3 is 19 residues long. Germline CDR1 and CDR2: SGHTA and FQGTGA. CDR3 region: CASSRIRRLSRRGTDTQYF. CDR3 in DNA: TGTGCCAGCAGCCGAATCCGGCGGTTGTCCCGCCGGGGCACAGATACGCAGTATTTT.

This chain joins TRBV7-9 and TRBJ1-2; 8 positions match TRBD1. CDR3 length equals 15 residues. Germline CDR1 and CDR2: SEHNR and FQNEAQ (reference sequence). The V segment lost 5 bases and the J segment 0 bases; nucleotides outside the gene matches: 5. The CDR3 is CASSLRTGTNYGYTF. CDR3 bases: TGTGCCAGCAGCCTCCGGACAGGGACTAACTATGGCTACACCTTC.

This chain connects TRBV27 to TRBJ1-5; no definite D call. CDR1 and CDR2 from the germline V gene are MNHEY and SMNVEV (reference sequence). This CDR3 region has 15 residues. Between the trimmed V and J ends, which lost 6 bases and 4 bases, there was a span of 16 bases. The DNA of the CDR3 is TGTGCCAGCAGGTTGACGCCAGGATATAATCAGCCCCAGCATTTT. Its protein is CASRLTPGYNQPQHF.

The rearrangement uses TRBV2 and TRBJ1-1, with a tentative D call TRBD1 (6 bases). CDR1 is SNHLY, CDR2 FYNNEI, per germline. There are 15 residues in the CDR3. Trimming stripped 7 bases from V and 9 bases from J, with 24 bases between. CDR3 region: CASTPMIGGGRKAFF. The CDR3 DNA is TGTGCCAGCACTCCCATGATAGGGGGAGGGAGGAAAGCTTTCTTT.

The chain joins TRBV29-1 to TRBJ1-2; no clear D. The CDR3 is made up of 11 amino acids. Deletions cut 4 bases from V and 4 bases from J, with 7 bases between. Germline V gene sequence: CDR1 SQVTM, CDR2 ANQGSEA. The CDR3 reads CSVGQVYGYTF. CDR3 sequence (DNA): TGCAGCGTTGGCCAGGTCTATGGCTACACCTTC.

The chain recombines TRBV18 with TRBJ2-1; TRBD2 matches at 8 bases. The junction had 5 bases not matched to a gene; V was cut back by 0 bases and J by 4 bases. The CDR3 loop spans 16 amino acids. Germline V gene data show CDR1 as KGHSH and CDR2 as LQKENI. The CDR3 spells CASSPPYGGVYNEQFF. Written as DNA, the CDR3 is TGTGCCAGCTCACCACCCTACGGGGGGGTTTACAATGAGCAGTTCTTC.

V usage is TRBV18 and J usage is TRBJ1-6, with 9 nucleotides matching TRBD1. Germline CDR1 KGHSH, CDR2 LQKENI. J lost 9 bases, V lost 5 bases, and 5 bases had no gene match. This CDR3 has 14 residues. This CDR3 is CASSSGTGPSPLHF. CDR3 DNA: TGTGCCAGCTCATCCGGGACAGGGCCTTCACCCCTCCACTTT.

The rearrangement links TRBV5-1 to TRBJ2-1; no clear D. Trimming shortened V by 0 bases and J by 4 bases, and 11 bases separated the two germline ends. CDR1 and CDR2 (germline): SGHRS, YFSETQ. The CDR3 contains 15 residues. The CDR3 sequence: CASSLASLDYNEQFF. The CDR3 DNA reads TGCGCCAGCAGCTTGGCGAGTCTTGATTACAATGAGCAGTTCTTC.

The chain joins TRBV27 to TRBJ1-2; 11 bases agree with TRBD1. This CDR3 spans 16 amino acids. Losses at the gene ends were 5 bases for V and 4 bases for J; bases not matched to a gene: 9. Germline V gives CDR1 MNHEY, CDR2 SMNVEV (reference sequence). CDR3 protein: CASSPSPGTGGYGYTF. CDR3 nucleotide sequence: TGTGCCAGCAGTCCTAGTCCCGGGACAGGGGGCTATGGCTACACCTTC.

CDR3 DNA: TGTGCCAGCAGCCAAGTCGGGGGAACTGCTAACTATGGCTACACCTTC. Its translation is CASSQVGGTANYGYTF. The chain links TRBV14 to TRBJ1-2; TRBD1 is a possible D gene (5 bases). This CDR3 has 16 amino acids. CDR1 is SGHDN and CDR2 is FVKESK in the germline V gene. The ends were cut back, 1 base at V and 0 bases at J, with 12 bases in the middle. The complete variable domain, with remaining parts taken from reference TRBV14 and TRBJ1-2, reads EAGVTQFPSHSVIEKGQTVTLRCDPISGHDNLYWYRRVMGKEIKFLLHFVKESKQDESGMPNNRFLAERTGGTYSTLKVQPAELEDSGVYFCASSQVGGTANYGYTFGSGTRLTVV.